This T cell receptor beta chain was sequenced for a study of post-analysis software for immune sequencing data. General study findings and limits: Elevated frequency relative to controls characterized roughly five TRBV segments in patients, TRBV5-6, TRBV5-1 and TRBV20-1 among them.

Unique molecular identifiers had been added to the TCR beta cDNA libraries. In TCRdb, the PCR reads were re-called with MiXCR into one record per CDR3 protein. The sample contains about 560,000 distinct CDR3 sequences, roughly 45% of which appear only once. The CDR3 spans 17 residues. Details on this clonotype: Its specificity is not known.

The receptor's source is a girl aged 10 to 17 with multiple sclerosis. V usage is TRBV12-3 or TRBV12-4 and J usage is TRBJ2-4, with 8 bases aligning to TRBD2. The J call may not be correct, given that the DNA end is closer to TRBJ2-5. The sample was blood. The CDR3 nucleotides are TGTGCCAGCAGCCCTACCGTCGGGACTAGGGTAGGGGAGACCCAGTACTTC. Protein product: CASSPTVGTRVGETQYF.